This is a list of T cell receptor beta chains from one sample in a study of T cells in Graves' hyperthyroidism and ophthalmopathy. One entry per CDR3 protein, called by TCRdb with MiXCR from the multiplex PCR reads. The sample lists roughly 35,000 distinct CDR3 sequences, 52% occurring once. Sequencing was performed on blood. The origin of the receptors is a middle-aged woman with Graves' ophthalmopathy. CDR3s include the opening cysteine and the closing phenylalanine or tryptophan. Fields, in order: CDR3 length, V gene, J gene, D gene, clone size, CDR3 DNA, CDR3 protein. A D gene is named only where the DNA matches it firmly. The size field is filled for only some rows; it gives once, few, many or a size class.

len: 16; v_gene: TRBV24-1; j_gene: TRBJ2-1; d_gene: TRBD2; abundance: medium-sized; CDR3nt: TGTGCCACCAGTGATCGGACTAGCGGGAGCCGATATGAGCAGTTCTTC; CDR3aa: CATSDRTSGSRYEQFF
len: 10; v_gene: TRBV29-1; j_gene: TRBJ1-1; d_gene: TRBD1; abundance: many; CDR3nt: TGCAGCGTTGAGGGACAGGGGGCTTTCTTT; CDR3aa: CSVEGQGAFF
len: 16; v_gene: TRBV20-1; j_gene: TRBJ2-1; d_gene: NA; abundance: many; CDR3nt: TGCAGTGCTAGAAATCGGGGGGCGGACTCCTACAATGAGCAGTTCTTC; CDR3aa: CSARNRGADSYNEQFF
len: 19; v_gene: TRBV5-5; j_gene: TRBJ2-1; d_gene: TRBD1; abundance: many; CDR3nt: TGTGCCAGCAGCCGCCCGACAGGGTATCTGCCTAGCTCCTACAATGAGCAGTTCTTC; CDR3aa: CASSRPTGYLPSSYNEQFF
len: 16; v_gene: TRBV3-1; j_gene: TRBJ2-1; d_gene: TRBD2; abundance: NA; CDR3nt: TGTGCCAGCAGCCAAGATATTGGGACTAGCGCCCGTGAGCAGTTCTTC; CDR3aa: CASSQDIGTSAREQFF
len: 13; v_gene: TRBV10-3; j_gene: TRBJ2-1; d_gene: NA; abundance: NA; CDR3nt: TGTGCCAGCTCAAGGACAGAATACAATGAGCAGTTCTTC; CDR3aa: CASSRTEYNEQFF
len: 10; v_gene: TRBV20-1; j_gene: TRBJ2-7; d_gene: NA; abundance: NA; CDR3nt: TGCAGTGTCGGGAACTACGAGCAGTACTTC; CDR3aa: CSVGNYEQYF
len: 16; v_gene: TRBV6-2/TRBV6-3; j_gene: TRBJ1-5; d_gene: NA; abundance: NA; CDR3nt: TGTGCCAGCAGGGGAGCGGGGGCGGGGATGTTTCAGCCCCAGCATTTT; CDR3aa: CASRGAGAGMFQPQHF
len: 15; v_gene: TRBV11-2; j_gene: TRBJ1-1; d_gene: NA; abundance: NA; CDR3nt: TGTGCCAGCAGTTGGAACAGGAGAGTGGGCACGGAAGCTTTCTTT; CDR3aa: CASSWNRRVGTEAFF
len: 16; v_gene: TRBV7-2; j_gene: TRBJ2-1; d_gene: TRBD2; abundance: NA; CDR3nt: TGTGCCAGCAGCTCCCTAGCGGGGGGAAGCACAGATACGCAGTTCTTC; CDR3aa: CASSSLAGGSTDTQFF
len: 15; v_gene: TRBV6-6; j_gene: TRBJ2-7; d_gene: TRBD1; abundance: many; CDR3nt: TGTGCCAGCAGACAACCGGGACAGGGTTTACACGAGCAGTACTTC; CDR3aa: CASRQPGQGLHEQYF
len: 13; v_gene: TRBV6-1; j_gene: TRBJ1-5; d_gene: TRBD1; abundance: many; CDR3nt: TGTGCCAGCAGAATGGGGACAGATCAGCCCCAGCATTTT; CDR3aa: CASRMGTDQPQHF
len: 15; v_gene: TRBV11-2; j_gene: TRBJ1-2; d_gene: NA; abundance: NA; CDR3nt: TGTGCCAGCAGCAACTCGTACAGAACGACCTGTGGCTACACCTTC; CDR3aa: CASSNSYRTTCGYTF
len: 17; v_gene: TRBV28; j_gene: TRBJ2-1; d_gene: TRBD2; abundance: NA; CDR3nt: TGTGCCAGCAGTTTAAACTTCCTAGCGGGACAGAGCAATGAGCAGTTCTTC; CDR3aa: CASSLNFLAGQSNEQFF
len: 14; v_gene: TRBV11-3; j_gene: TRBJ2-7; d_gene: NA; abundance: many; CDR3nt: TGTGCCAGCAGTTCAGCAGGGTATCTATCCGAGCAGTACTTC; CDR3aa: CASSSAGYLSEQYF
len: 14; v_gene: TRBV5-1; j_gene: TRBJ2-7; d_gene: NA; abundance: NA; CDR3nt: TGCGCCAGCAGCTTGGGGGGGACCTCCTACGAGCAGTACTTC; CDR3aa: CASSLGGTSYEQYF
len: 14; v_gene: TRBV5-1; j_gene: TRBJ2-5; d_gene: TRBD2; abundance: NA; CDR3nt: TGCGCCAGCAGCCCCAGACTAGCGGGAGAGACCCAGTACTTC; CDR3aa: CASSPRLAGETQYF
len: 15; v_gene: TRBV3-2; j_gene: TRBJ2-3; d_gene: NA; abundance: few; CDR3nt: TGTGCCAGCAGCCAAGATGGCGGGGGTGGTGGTACGCAGTATTTT; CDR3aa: CASSQDGGGGGTQYF
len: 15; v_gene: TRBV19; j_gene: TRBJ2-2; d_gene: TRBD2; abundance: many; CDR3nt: TGTGCCAGTAGTCCGCGGACTAGCGGGAGTGGGGAGCTGTTTTTT; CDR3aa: CASSPRTSGSGELFF
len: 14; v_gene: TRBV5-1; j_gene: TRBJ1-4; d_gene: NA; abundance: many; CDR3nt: TGCGCCAGCAGCTTGAACGGGGATAATGAAAAACTGTTTTTT; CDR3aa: CASSLNGDNEKLFF